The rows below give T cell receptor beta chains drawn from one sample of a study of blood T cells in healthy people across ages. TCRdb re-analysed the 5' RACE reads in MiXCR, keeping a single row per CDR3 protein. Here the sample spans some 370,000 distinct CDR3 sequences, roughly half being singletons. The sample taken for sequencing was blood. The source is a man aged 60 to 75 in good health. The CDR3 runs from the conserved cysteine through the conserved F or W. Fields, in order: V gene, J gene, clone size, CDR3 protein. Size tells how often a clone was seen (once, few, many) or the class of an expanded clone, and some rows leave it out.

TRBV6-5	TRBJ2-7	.	CASSYGRTSYEQYF
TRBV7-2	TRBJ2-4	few	CASSLMAPSGGGDIQYF
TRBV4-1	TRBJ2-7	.	CASSPKGGGIYEQYF
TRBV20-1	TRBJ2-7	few	CSASGRGYEQYF
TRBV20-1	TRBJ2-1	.	CSAASPDEQFF
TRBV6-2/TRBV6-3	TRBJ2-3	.	CASSIRTPLTDTQYF
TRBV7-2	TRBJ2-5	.	CASSPNRVQETQYF
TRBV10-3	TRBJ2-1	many	CAISDSGSGAEQFF
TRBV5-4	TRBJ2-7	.	CASSLGTWEGEQYF
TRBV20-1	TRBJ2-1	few	CSARKTSGTYYNEQFF
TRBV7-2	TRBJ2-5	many	CASSLGAGTETQYF
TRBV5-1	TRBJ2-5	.	CASRAEYQETQYF
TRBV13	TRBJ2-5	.	CASGLRGAEETQYF
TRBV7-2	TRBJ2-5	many	CASSLGNRGQETQYF
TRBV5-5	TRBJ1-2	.	CASSLREDYGYTF
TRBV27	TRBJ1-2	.	CASTSAVYGYTF
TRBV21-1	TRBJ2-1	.	CASRLLRAGSTEQFF
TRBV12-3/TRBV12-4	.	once	CASSYTKGYYEQYF
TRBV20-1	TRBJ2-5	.	CSASKRGGVRETQYF
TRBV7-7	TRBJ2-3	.	CASSPGGLAVTDTQYF
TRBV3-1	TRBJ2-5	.	CASSRLQVLQGTQYF
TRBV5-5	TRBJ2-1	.	CASSLGGPTNEQFF
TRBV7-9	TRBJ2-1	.	CASSMGTSGGYNEQFF
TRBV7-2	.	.	CASSLAGVTHEQYF
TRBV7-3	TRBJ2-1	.	CASSSAGAAYNEQFF